Below, 13 T cell receptor beta chains from the same sample are listed, as sequenced in a study of molecular identifiers for immune sequencing clone quantification. TCRdb processed the PCR reads anew with MiXCR; each CDR3 protein has one entry. The sample has 68,000 or so distinct CDR3 sequences, 17% seen once. Sequencing was performed on naive CD8+ T cells from blood, with Jurkat cell RNA spiked in. The subset was: FACS-sorted CD8+CD4-CCR7+CD45RA+ naive T cells. Receptors originate from a human donor in good health. Some libraries in this study had Jurkat cell RNA spiked in.

This clonotype was found once. A clone one base away is much larger, so this may be a read error. The chain links TRBV5-1 to TRBJ2-5, with a weak D call TRBD2 (7 bases). Germline V lookup: CDR1 SGHRS, CDR2 YFSETQ. The CDR3 sequence is 16 residues long. V was clipped by 3 bases and J by 6 bases, with 21 bases between them. The CDR3 DNA is TGCGCCAGCAGCTCGTGGTCGGGGGGCAGGTTGAAGACCCAGTACTTC. Its translation is CASSSWSGGRLKTQYF.

Ten or more counts support this clonotype. The chain combines TRBV6-6 with TRBJ2-1, with 12 bases that match TRBD2. J was trimmed by 6 bases and V by 6 bases; bases with no gene match: 9. CDR1 is MNHNY and CDR2 is SVGAGI in the germline V gene (reference sequence). CDR3 length: 16 amino acids. As DNA, the CDR3 is TGTGCCAGCAGCCCTTTCGGACTAGCGGGACTCAATGAGCAGTTCTTC. It encodes CASSPFGLAGLNEQFF.

V is TRBV27 and J is TRBJ2-5; D is ambiguous. The CDR3 is made up of 16 amino acids. Germline assignment: CDR1 MNHEY and CDR2 SMNVEV (reference sequence). V lost 2 bases to trimming and J lost 3 bases, with 16 bases between them. CDR3 loop: CASSLGLYPRKETQYF. The CDR3 bases are TGTGCCAGCAGTTTAGGTCTTTATCCCCGTAAAGAGACCCAGTACTTC.

This clonotype was seen at least ten times. V usage is TRBV4-1 and J usage is TRBJ2-3, with 8 bases that match TRBD1. The germline V gene encodes CDR1 MGHRA and CDR2 YSYEKL. The CDR3 runs 14 residues. With 3 bases clipped from V and 8 bases from J, the junction kept 7 bases outside the gene matches. The CDR3 loop reads CASSHPGQGGTQYF. The DNA for the CDR3 is TGCGCCAGCAGCCACCCCGGACAGGGAGGTACGCAGTATTTT.

This clonotype was seen repeatedly, ten times or more. The rearrangement links TRBV4-2 to TRBJ2-2, with D tentatively TRBD2 (5 bases). CDR1 and CDR2 from the germline V gene are LGHNA and YNFKEQ. V was cut by 6 bases and J by 7 bases, with 18 bases left in between. The CDR3 has 15 amino acids. The CDR3 nucleotides read TGTGCCAGCAGAGAAGACCGACTATCCCGCGGGGAGCTGTTTTTT. Its protein product is CASREDRLSRGELFF.

This clonotype was found a few times. A much larger clone lies a single base off, so this may be a read error. This rearrangement joins TRBV29-1 to TRBJ2-7; perhaps TRBD2 as D (5 bases). The V end lost 5 bases, the J end lost 5 bases, and 10 bases lay between the germline ends. Germline V gene sequence: CDR1 SQVTM, CDR2 ANQGSEA. The CDR3 has 11 residues. DNA for the CDR3: TGCAGCGTTATCGAGGGCGACGAGCAGTACTTC. This sequence encodes CSVIEGDEQYF.

This clonotype has ten or more counts. This rearrangement joins TRBV6-5 to TRBJ1-1, with 8 bases that match TRBD1. The CDR3 is made up of 14 amino acids. V dropped 7 bases and J dropped 4; count of bases not matched to a gene: 8. Germline values: CDR1 MNHEY, CDR2 SVGAGI. The CDR3 sequence is CASTPDTGGTEAFF. DNA of the CDR3: TGTGCCAGCACCCCGGACACAGGGGGCACTGAAGCTTTCTTT.

This clonotype was counted many times. The chain joins TRBV6-6 to TRBJ1-1; D gene ambiguous. The V end lost 5 bases, the J end lost 1 base, and 2 bases lay between the germline ends. This CDR3 comprises 11 residues. Germline CDR1 is MNHNY and CDR2 is SVGAGI (reference sequence). This CDR3 is CASSENTEAFF. CDR3 in DNA: TGTGCCAGCAGTGAGAACACTGAAGCTTTCTTT.

With regard to this clonotype: A read error may explain this, as a much larger clone is one base away. J is TRBJ2-7 and V is TRBV13; a possible D gene is TRBD2 (5 bases). The length of the CDR3 is 13 residues. Per germline, CDR1 PRHDT and CDR2 FYEKMQ (reference sequence). CDR3 bases: TGTGCCGGCAGCTCACTAGGGTCCTACGAGCAGTACTTC. Amino acids: CAGSSLGSYEQYF.

The table lists this clonotype with many counts. The rearrangement links TRBV4-1 to TRBJ2-1; D is undetermined. This CDR3 has 17 amino acids. V was shortened by 0 bases and J by 3 bases, with 15 bases between the two germline ends. Germline-derived CDR1 and CDR2 are MGHRA and YSYEKL. This CDR3 is CASSQDPLRWDYNEQFF. The CDR3 DNA follows: TGCGCCAGCAGCCAAGATCCGCTTAGATGGGACTACAATGAGCAGTTCTTC.

This clonotype was observed at least ten times. The chain couples TRBV7-9 to TRBJ2-4; D remains ambiguous. Per germline, CDR1 SEHNR and CDR2 FQNEAQ (reference sequence). The V and J ends lost 5 bases and 2 bases respectively, with 16 bases between them. This CDR3 spans 16 amino acids. The CDR3 DNA sequence: TGTGCCAGCAGCCCCCCCACAATCACCCCCAAAAACATTCAGTACTTC. It codes for CASSPPTITPKNIQYF.

This clonotype was counted many times. The chain employs TRBV11-2 and TRBJ2-7; 9 positions agree with TRBD1. This CDR3 is built from 15 residues. Germline values: CDR1 SGHAT, CDR2 FQNNGV. V lost 5 bases and J lost 4; bases outside the gene matches: 9. The CDR3 spells CASSPRGDRAYEQYF. The CDR3 bases are TGTGCCAGCAGCCCCCGGGGGGACAGGGCTTACGAGCAGTACTTC.

Concerning this clonotype itself: A much larger clone differs by one base, so this may be a read error. The rearrangement links TRBV20-1 to TRBJ2-5; tentatively, D is TRBD1 (5 bases). The CDR3 runs to 13 residues. From germline, CDR1 is DFQATT and CDR2 SNEGSKA (reference sequence). In DNA, the CDR3 is TGCGGTGCCCCGGACACCTCCGGGGAGACCCAGTACTTC. It encodes CGAPDTSGETQYF.